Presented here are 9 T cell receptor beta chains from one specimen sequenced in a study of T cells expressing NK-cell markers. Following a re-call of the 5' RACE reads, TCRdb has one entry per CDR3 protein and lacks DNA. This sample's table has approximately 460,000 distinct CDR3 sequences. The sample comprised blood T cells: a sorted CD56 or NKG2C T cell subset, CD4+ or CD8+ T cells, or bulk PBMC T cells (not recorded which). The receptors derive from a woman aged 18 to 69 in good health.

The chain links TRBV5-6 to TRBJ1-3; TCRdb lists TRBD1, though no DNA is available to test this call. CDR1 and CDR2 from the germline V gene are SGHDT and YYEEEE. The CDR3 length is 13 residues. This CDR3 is CASSLSGVNTIYF.

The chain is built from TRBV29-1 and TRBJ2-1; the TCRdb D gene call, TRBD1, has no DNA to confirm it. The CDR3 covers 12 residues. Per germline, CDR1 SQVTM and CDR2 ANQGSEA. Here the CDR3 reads CSARTGANEQFF.

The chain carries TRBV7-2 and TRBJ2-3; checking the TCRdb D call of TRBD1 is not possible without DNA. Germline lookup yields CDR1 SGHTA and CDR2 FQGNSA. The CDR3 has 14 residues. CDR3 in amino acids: CASSRSSGADTQYF.

The CDR3 sequence: CSASGEGIGAEAFF. The V call is TRBV20-1, the J call TRBJ1-1; with no DNA, the TCRdb D assignment of TRBD1 cannot be verified. This CDR3 contains 14 residues. From germline, CDR1 is DFQATT and CDR2 SNEGSKA (reference sequence).

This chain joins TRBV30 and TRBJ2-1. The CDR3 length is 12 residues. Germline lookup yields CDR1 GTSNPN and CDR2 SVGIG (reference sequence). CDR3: CAWSVASQAQFF.

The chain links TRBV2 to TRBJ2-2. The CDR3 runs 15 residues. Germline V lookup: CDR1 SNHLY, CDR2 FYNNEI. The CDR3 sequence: CASSVNRRDTGELFF.

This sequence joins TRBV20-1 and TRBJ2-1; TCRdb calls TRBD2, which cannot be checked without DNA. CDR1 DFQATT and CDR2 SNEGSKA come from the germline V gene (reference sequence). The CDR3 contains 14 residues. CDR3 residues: CSAAPQAGGVQQFF.

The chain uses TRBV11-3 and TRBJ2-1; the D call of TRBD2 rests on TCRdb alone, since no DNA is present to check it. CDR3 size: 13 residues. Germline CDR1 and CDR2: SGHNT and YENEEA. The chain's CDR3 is CASSSRGGIEQFF.

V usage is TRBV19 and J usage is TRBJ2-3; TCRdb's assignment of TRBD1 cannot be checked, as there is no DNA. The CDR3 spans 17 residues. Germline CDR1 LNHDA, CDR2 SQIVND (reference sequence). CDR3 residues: CASSPTGTGGGPDTQYF.